This T cell receptor (beta chain) was identified during a study of T cells after yellow fever vaccination. Study-wide points: On re-exposure, the response was weaker but peaked faster, at day 5 versus 15. Only a minor proportion of clonotypes was detected across both CD4 and CD8 compartments. Reappearance after the booster was observed for most primary-vaccination clones (roughly 97% CD4, roughly 90% CD8).

There are many counts of this clonotype. The antigen remains unidentified. TCRdb ran MiXCR on the 5' RACE reads and lists one entry per CDR3 protein. The sample carries about 150,000 distinct CDR3 sequences, about 6.2% recorded once. Losses at the gene ends were 3 bases for V and 7 bases for J; bases not matched to a gene: 6. Germline loops: CDR1 SEHNR, CDR2 FQNEAQ (reference sequence). This CDR3 region has 15 residues. The receptor was derived from a young man who received the YFV17D yellow fever vaccine. The source was CD4+ T cells sorted from PBMCs, collected on the day of the first yellow fever vaccination. The chain links TRBV7-9 to TRBJ1-6; 7 bases agree with TRBD1. CDR3 region: CASSFHDRENSPLHF. The DNA for the CDR3 is TGTGCCAGCAGCTTCCATGACAGGGAGAATTCACCCCTCCACTTT.